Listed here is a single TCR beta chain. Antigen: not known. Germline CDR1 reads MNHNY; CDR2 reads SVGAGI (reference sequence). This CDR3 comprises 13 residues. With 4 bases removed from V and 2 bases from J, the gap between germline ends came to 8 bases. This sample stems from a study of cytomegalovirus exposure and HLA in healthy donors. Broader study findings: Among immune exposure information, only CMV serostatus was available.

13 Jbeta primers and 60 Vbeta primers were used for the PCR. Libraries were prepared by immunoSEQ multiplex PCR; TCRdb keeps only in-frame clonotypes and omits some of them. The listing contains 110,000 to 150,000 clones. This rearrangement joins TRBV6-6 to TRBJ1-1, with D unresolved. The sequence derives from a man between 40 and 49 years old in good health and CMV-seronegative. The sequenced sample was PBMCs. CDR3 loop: CASSSNLNTEAFF. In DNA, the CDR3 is TGTGCCAGCAGTTCGAACTTAAACACTGAAGCTTTCTTT.